Listed here is a single T cell receptor (beta chain). The antigen remains undetermined. These data originate in a study of OX40 agonist ivuxolimab in advanced cancers. Study findings and constraints: Near-lowest levels of clonal expansion characterized partial responders at 0.1-3.0 mg/kg.

This CDR3 is 17 amino acids long. V lost 0 bases and J 0 bases, leaving 12 bases between the germline ends. Germline lookup yields CDR1 SGDLS and CDR2 YYNGEE. The assay was immunoSEQ multiplex PCR, and TCRdb's table has in-frame clones only and misses some. The sample lists about 37,000 clones, 92% seen once, with about 33% in the top ten. The chain recombines TRBV9 with TRBJ2-2; D is undetermined. The source was CD4+ or CD8+ T cells sorted from blood, collected in a trial of the OX40 agonist ivuxolimab. The receptor's source is an adult with an advanced solid tumor such as melanoma, head and neck, liver or kidney cancer. CDR3 sequence reads: CASSVVETDTNTGELFF. For the CDR3, the DNA is TGTGCCAGCAGCGTAGTGGAAACAGATACGAACACCGGGGAGCTGTTTTTT.